This is a list of T cell receptor beta chains from one sample in a study of shared clonotypes between healthy human individuals. Method: immunoSEQ multiplex PCR; TCRdb's copy keeps in-frame clones and lacks some. The table records over a million clones, around 75% of them present only once. The sample consisted of memory CD4+ T cells sorted from blood. Receptors originate from a man aged 18 to 35 in good health. The CDR3 runs from the conserved cysteine through the conserved F or W. D genes are given only for firm matches. Some rows mark clone size as missing; the rest say once, few, many or name a class of expanded clone.

>TRBV7-9|TRBJ2-1|TRBD2|once
CASSPGATSGSNEQFF
TGTGCCAGCAGCCCGGGCGCGACTAGCGGGAGTAATGAGCAGTTCTTC
>TRBV7-6|TRBJ2-5|TRBD1|.
CASTATGGRVETQYF
TGTGCCAGCACCGCGACAGGGGGTCGGGTGGAGACCCAGTACTTC
>TRBV7-8|TRBJ2-7|.|.
CASSPPGRTIYEQYF
TGTGCCAGCAGCCCTCCGGGACGGACGATCTACGAGCAGTACTTC
>TRBV27|TRBJ2-7|.|.
CASASRGWSSYEQYF
TGTGCCAGCGCCTCCCGGGGGTGGAGCTCCTACGAGCAGTACTTC
>TRBV6-5|TRBJ1-1|.|.
CASSYGTRAFF
TGTGCCAGCAGTTACGGGACGAGAGCTTTCTTT
>TRBV7-6|TRBJ2-5|TRBD2|once
CASSERDGRIETQYF
TGTGCCAGCAGCGAGCGGGACGGTCGCATCGAGACCCAGTACTTC
>TRBV6-6|TRBJ1-2|.|.
CATGKGGTNYGYTF
TGTGCCACCGGTAAGGGGGGAACCAACTATGGCTACACCTTC
>TRBV15|TRBJ2-7|.|.
CATRVGGGYEQYF
TGTGCCACCCGGGTGGGGGGAGGATACGAGCAGTACTTC
>TRBV27|TRBJ1-5|.|many
CASSLSGGPSNQPQHF
TGTGCCAGCAGTTTAAGTGGGGGGCCGAGCAATCAGCCCCAGCATTTT
>TRBV2|TRBJ1-2|.|.
CASSEPGRYGYTF
TGTGCCAGCAGTGAACCAGGTCGTTATGGCTACACCTTC
>TRBV28|TRBJ2-7|.|.
CASSFPQGNEQYF
TGTGCCAGCAGTTTCCCACAGGGCAACGAGCAGTACTTC
>TRBV19|TRBJ1-6|.|.
CASDNLSHNSPLHF
TGTGCTTCGGACAACCTTAGCCATAATTCACCCCTCCACTTT
>TRBV7-2|TRBJ2-6|.|.
CASSIRGSGANVLTF
TGTGCCAGCAGCATCCGTGGGTCTGGGGCCAACGTCCTGACTTTC
>TRBV30|TRBJ1-4|.|.
CAWRRSNEKLFF
TGTGCCTGGAGACGATCTAATGAAAAACTGTTTTTT
>TRBV29-1|TRBJ1-1|TRBD1|few
CSVGQGARTEAFF
TGCAGCGTTGGACAGGGGGCGAGGACTGAAGCTTTCTTT
>TRBV4-1|TRBJ1-5|TRBD1|.
CASSPWTGSAQPQHF
TGCGCCAGCAGCCCCTGGACAGGGTCGGCTCAGCCCCAGCATTTT
>TRBV6-6|TRBJ2-2|TRBD1|.
CASSLGQGDTGELFF
TGTGCCAGCAGTTTGGGACAGGGGGACACCGGGGAGCTGTTTTTT
>TRBV2|TRBJ1-2|.|.
CASMRGFYYGYTF
TGTGCCAGCATGAGAGGATTCTACTATGGCTACACCTTC
>TRBV10-3|TRBJ2-3|.|.
CAISEARGGGDTQYF
TGTGCCATCAGTGAAGCCCGGGGTGGGGGAGATACGCAGTATTTT
>TRBV18|TRBJ1-3|.|.
CASSRRQLSGDTIYF
TGTGCCAGCTCACGTCGACAGCTCTCAGGGGACACCATATATTTT
>TRBV9|TRBJ1-2|.|.
CASSVVEVVGGAGYGYTF
TGTGCCAGCAGCGTAGTGGAAGTAGTGGGGGGCGCGGGCTATGGCTACACCTTC
>TRBV5-1|TRBJ2-3|.|.
CASSPPSSTDTQYF
TGCGCCAGCAGCCCTCCATCCTCCACAGATACGCAGTATTTT